This entry lists 21 T cell receptor beta chains sequenced from one sample in a study of blood T cell repertoires in COVID-19. Sequencing used immunoSEQ multiplex PCR; TCRdb keeps in-frame clones, though not all of them. The data contain some 83,000 clones, about 76% of them seen just once; the ten biggest clones take up about 40%. Sequenced input: peripheral blood. These receptors were taken from a man older than 75 with acute or convalescent COVID-19.

Worth noting for this clone: Other DNA variants within this sample encode the same CDR3. The chain has TRBV9 and TRBJ1-6; 7 nucleotides align to TRBD1. Germline trimming cut 0 bases from V and 7 bases from J; bases unmatched to any gene: 1. The V gene's germline CDR1 is SGDLS and CDR2 YYNGEE. This CDR3 has 14 amino acids. CDR3 sequence: CASSVGQGNSPLHF. CDR3 in DNA: TGTGCCAGCAGCGTAGGACAGGGAAATTCACCCCTCCACTTT. Based on the CDR3 plus reference TRBV9 and TRBJ1-6, the full variable domain is DSGVTQTPKHLITATGQRVTLRCSPRSGDLSVYWYQQSLDQGLQFLIQYYNGEERAKGNILERFSAQQFPDLHSELNLSSLELGDSALYFCASSVGQGNSPLHFGNGTRLTVT.

The chain joins TRBV5-6 to TRBJ1-2; 7 bases are shared with TRBD1. Germline CDR1 and CDR2: SGHDT and YYEEEE. Trimming cost V 4 bases and J 3 bases; bases outside gene matches: 3. This CDR3 has 13 amino acids. The CDR3 nucleotides are TGTGCCAGCAGCAAGGGGGCAGACTATGGCTACACCTTC. The encoded protein is CASSKGADYGYTF.

The V gene is TRBV5-1, the J gene TRBJ2-5; 7 positions match TRBD1. Germline CDR1 reads SGHRS; CDR2 reads YFSETQ. The CDR3 runs to 14 residues. The junction had 8 bases not matched to a gene; V was cut back by 4 bases and J by 5 bases. DNA for the CDR3: TGCGCCAGCAGCCTAGTGGGACAGATGGAGACCCAGTACTTC. This gives the protein CASSLVGQMETQYF. The variable domain in full, with the rest retrieved from reference TRBV5-1 and TRBJ2-5, is KAGVTQTPRYLIKTRGQQVTLSCSPISGHRSVSWYQQTPGQGLQFLFEYFSETQRNKGNFPGRFSGRQFSNSRSEMNVSTLELGDSALYLCASSLVGQMETQYFGPGTRLLVL.

The chain links TRBV18 to TRBJ1-4; D is unresolved. Germline assignment: CDR1 KGHSH and CDR2 LQKENI. V lost 1 base to trimming and J lost 5 bases, with 11 bases between them. The CDR3 loop spans 15 amino acids. The CDR3 region is CASSPLGGPNEKLFF. DNA for the CDR3: TGTGCCAGCTCACCACTGGGAGGTCCCAATGAAAAACTGTTTTTT.

The rearrangement links TRBV5-1 to TRBJ2-7; a possible D gene is TRBD1 (6 bases). V shed 2 bases and J shed 1 base, with 7 bases lying between them. This CDR3 comprises 13 residues. Per the germline V gene, CDR1 is SGHRS and CDR2 is YFSETQ. CDR3 nucleotide sequence: TGCGCCAGCAGCTTCGACAGGTCCTACGAGCAGTACTTC. It specifies CASSFDRSYEQYF.

This clone was counted only a few times. The V gene is TRBV2, the J gene TRBJ1-1, with D perhaps TRBD1 (6 bases). The CDR3 is made up of 13 amino acids. Per the germline V gene, CDR1 is SNHLY and CDR2 is FYNNEI. Deletions cut 2 bases from V and 4 bases from J, with 8 bases between. The CDR3 nucleotides are TGTGCCAGCAGTGAACGACAGGTCACTGAAGCTTTCTTT. As protein: CASSERQVTEAFF.

This clone appeared a few times. The chain employs TRBV7-9 and TRBJ1-6; perhaps TRBD1 as D (5 bases). CDR3 length: 12 amino acids. Trimming pared 5 bases from V and 8 bases from J, leaving 7 bases between. The V gene's germline CDR1 is SEHNR and CDR2 FQNEAQ (reference sequence). In nucleotides, the CDR3 is TGTGCCAGCAGCCCACAGGATTCACCCCTCCACTTT. This codes for CASSPQDSPLHF.

The V call is TRBV3-1 (or the pseudogene TRBV3-2), the J call TRBJ1-1; the D is unclear. This CDR3 is built from 14 residues. Trimming took off 3 bases at V and 1 base at J, with 9 bases between the two ends. The germline V gene encodes CDR1 LGHDT and CDR2 YNNKEL (reference sequence). The DNA of the CDR3 is TGTGCCAGCAGCCAGGTAAGCCAGAACACTGAAGCTTTCTTT. Protein: CASSQVSQNTEAFF.

J is TRBJ2-7 and V is TRBV6-6, with D hard to call. The CDR3 is made up of 11 amino acids. V dropped 4 bases and J dropped 6 bases, with 7 bases sitting between them. Germline CDR1 and CDR2: MNHNY and SVGAGI (reference sequence). The CDR3 reads CASSSQSEQYF. CDR3 in DNA: TGTGCCAGCAGTTCACAGTCCGAGCAGTACTTC.

This sequence joins TRBV6-5 and TRBJ1-5, with TRBD1 matching 9 bases. After removal of 0 bases from V and 7 bases from J, the junction contained 4 bases not matched to a gene. The CDR3 runs to 15 residues. Per the germline V gene, CDR1 is MNHEY and CDR2 is SVGAGI. CDR3 amino acids: CASSYSGQGGQPQHF. The CDR3 DNA reads as TGTGCCAGCAGTTACTCGGGACAGGGAGGGCAGCCCCAGCATTTT.

This chain's CDR3 is CASSLVSGSSYEQYF. Here the CDR3 DNA reads TGTGCCAGCAGCTTAGTTAGCGGGAGCTCCTACGAGCAGTACTTC. The rearrangement joins TRBV11-2 to TRBJ2-7, with 9 bases lining up with TRBD2. The CDR3 contains 15 residues. Germline-derived CDR1 and CDR2 are SGHAT and FQNNGV. V trimming: 1 base; J trimming: 0 bases; junction bases outside the gene matches: 1.

Concerning this clone: At the DNA level, this CDR3 is encoded by other sequences in the same sample as well. The chain links TRBV12-3 or TRBV12-4 to TRBJ1-6, with a tentative D call TRBD1 (6 bases). This CDR3 is 13 amino acids long. Trimming removed 2 bases from V and 7 bases from J, with 6 bases in between. The CDR3 loop reads CASSLTGNSPLHF. The CDR3 DNA reads TGTGCCAGCAGTTTAACAGGGAATTCACCCCTCCACTTT.

The chain employs TRBV30 and TRBJ2-2; 11 positions match TRBD2. This CDR3 comprises 19 residues. J lost 3 bases, V lost 3 bases, and 15 bases had no gene match. Germline lookup yields CDR1 GTSNPN and CDR2 SVGIG (reference sequence). The CDR3 bases are TGTGCCTGGAGAAAGAGTTTGATAGCGGGAGGGTTGGACACCGGGGAGCTGTTTTTT. It translates to CAWRKSLIAGGLDTGELFF.

This clone was seen only once. V and J are TRBV7-2 and TRBJ1-1; D is undetermined. Germline V gives CDR1 SGHTA, CDR2 FQGNSA. Trimming stripped 1 base from V and 10 bases from J, with 10 bases between. This CDR3 contains 12 residues. The CDR3 DNA follows: TGTGCCAGCAGCTTAGAGAGGCTTGTAGCTTTCTTT. The encoded protein is CASSLERLVAFF. Full variable domain (outside the CDR3, taken from reference TRBV7-2 and TRBJ1-1): GAGVSQSPSNKVTEKGKDVELRCDPISGHTALYWYRQSLGQGLEFLIYFQGNSAPDKSGLPSDRFSAERTGGSVSTLTIQRTQQEDSAVYLCASSLERLVAFFGQGTRLTVV.

The chain uses TRBV15 and TRBJ2-1; no clear D gene. Trimming removed 0 bases from V and 5 bases from J, with 11 bases in between. This CDR3 spans 15 amino acids. The germline CDR1 and CDR2 sequences are LNHNV and YYDKDF (reference sequence). The CDR3 is CATSRDRLQNNEQFF. The DNA for the CDR3 is TGTGCCACCAGCAGAGATCGATTACAGAACAATGAGCAGTTCTTC.

The rearrangement uses TRBV28 and TRBJ1-5; 8 bases line up with TRBD1. CDR1 is MDHEN, CDR2 SYDVKM, per germline. The CDR3 spans 16 residues. Trimming cost V 3 bases and J 7 bases; bases outside gene matches: 11. Written as DNA, the CDR3 is TGTGCCAGCAGTTTTCCCGGACAGGGTGGAGACCAGCCCCAGCATTTT. Protein: CASSFPGQGGDQPQHF.

This rearrangement joins TRBV6-6 to TRBJ2-1; D may be TRBD2 (5 bases). The germline V gene has CDR1 MNHNY and CDR2 SVGAGI (reference sequence). Trimming removed 2 bases from V and 0 bases from J, with 8 bases in between. This CDR3 has 15 residues. CDR3 in amino acids: CASSYGGPSYNEQFF. The CDR3 DNA reads TGTGCCAGCAGTTACGGAGGCCCCTCCTACAATGAGCAGTTCTTC.

V is TRBV18 and J is TRBJ2-3; TRBD2 matches at 7 bases. The length of the CDR3 is 17 residues. The ends lost 3 bases at V and 0 bases at J; junction bases unmatched: 9. Germline V CDR1 and CDR2: KGHSH, LQKENI. CDR3 nucleotide sequence: TGTGCCAGCTCACCCCTTGTGAGCGGGGTTAGCACAGATACGCAGTATTTT. Translation: CASSPLVSGVSTDTQYF. The full variable domain, rest sourced from reference TRBV18 and TRBJ2-3, is NAGVMQNPRHLVRRRGQEARLRCSPMKGHSHVYWYRQLPEEGLKFMVYLQKENIIDESGMPKERFSAEFPKEGPSILRIQQVVRGDSAAYFCASSPLVSGVSTDTQYFGPGTRLTVL.

The rearrangement joins TRBV5-1 to TRBJ2-7, with D maybe TRBD2 (7 bases). This CDR3 has 15 residues. The germline V and J ends were trimmed by 4 bases and 2 bases, with 16 bases remaining between them. CDR1 SGHRS and CDR2 YFSETQ come from the germline V gene. CDR3 residues: CASSPRGGGPYEQYF. CDR3 DNA sequence: TGCGCCAGCAGCCCCCGGGGCGGGGGCCCCTACGAGCAGTACTTC.

The chain uses TRBV25-1 and TRBJ1-4; a weak D match, TRBD1 (6 bases). This CDR3 is built from 16 residues. Germline CDR1 reads MGHDK; CDR2 reads SYGVNS. The V end lost 5 bases, the J end lost 4 bases, and 17 bases lay between the germline ends. DNA for the CDR3: TGTGCCAGCAGTCCTCAGGAAACAGGGAGTAATGAAAAACTGTTTTTT. It yields the protein CASSPQETGSNEKLFF.

The chain uses TRBV5-1 and TRBJ1-5; 9 nucleotides line up with TRBD1. J gave up 0 bases and V 0 bases, and 19 bases lay outside the gene matches. The CDR3 is 22 residues long. The germline CDR1 and CDR2 sequences are SGHRS and YFSETQ. The CDR3 DNA is TGCGCCAGCAGCTTGGTAGGTAGGGGGACAGGGCCTGACACTTATAGCAATCAGCCCCAGCATTTT. Protein: CASSLVGRGTGPDTYSNQPQHF.